Each of the 13 T cell receptor beta chains below was sequenced from the same sample in a study of blood T cells in healthy people across ages. For the second PCR, which ran for about 7 to 11 cycles, a sample-barcoded 5' primer and a J-beta primer mix were used. TCRdb fed the 5' RACE reads into MiXCR, producing one record per CDR3 protein. The repertoire holds around 1.5 million distinct CDR3 sequences, with 40% to 50% as singletons. The sequencing input was blood. These receptors were taken from a woman younger than 35 in good health.

This clonotype was counted between two and nine times. V and J are TRBV20-1 and TRBJ2-1; D call uncertain. This CDR3 has 14 residues. The germline gives CDR1 DFQATT, CDR2 SNEGSKA (reference sequence). Deletions cut 1 base from V and 3 bases from J, with 10 bases between. The CDR3 bases are TGCAGTGCTAGAGGGGAAATCATCTACAATGAGCAGTTCTTC. Translating it yields CSARGEIIYNEQFF.

This clonotype appeared a few times. The genes are TRBV5-1 and TRBJ2-1; 7 bases map to TRBD2. Germline-derived CDR1 and CDR2 are SGHRS and YFSETQ. CDR3 length: 15 amino acids. Trimming removed 0 bases from V and 6 bases from J; junction bases left unmatched: 6. In DNA form, the CDR3 reads TGCGCCAGCAGCTTGGTTGCGGGAGAGGTCAATGAGCAGTTCTTC. This encodes CASSLVAGEVNEQFF.

This clonotype was counted only a few times. The chain couples TRBV6-1 to TRBJ2-7; 11 positions agree with TRBD2. Per germline, CDR1 MNHNS and CDR2 SASEGT. V was clipped by 10 bases and J by 2 bases; unmatched bases: 4. The CDR3 extends over 13 amino acids. The CDR3 DNA reads as TGTGCCACCCAGACTAGCGGGGCCTACGAGCAGTACTTC. Its translation is CATQTSGAYEQYF.

This clonotype came up a few times. The genes are TRBV2 and TRBJ2-5; weak D call: TRBD2 (6 bases). Trimming shortened V by 6 bases and J by 5 bases, and 10 bases separated the two germline ends. This CDR3 is 12 amino acids long. Germline V gene data show CDR1 as SNHLY and CDR2 as FYNNEI. The CDR3 nucleotides read TGTGCCAGCAGGGATCTAGCGGAGACCCAGTACTTC. Translation: CASRDLAETQYF.

V usage is TRBV28 and J usage is TRBJ2-1; 8 nucleotides agree with TRBD2. The germline V gene has CDR1 MDHEN and CDR2 SYDVKM. The CDR3 totals 16 residues. The V segment lost 4 bases and the J segment 6 bases; nucleotides outside the gene matches: 11. CDR3 amino acids: CASSYPSSGTSNEQFF. DNA for the CDR3: TGTGCCAGCAGTTACCCCAGTAGCGGGACTAGCAATGAGCAGTTCTTC.

This clonotype was counted many times. One end of the junction does not line up with germline, which may come from a read error. J is TRBJ2-1 and V is TRBV5-1; TRBD2 agrees at 10 bases. CDR1 and CDR2 (germline): SGHRS, YFSETQ. The CDR3 consists of 16 residues. The CDR3 protein is CASSLVAGGPYNEQFF. In nucleotides, the CDR3 is TGTGCCAGCAGCTTAGTAGCGGGAGGACCCTACAATGAGCAGTTCTTC.

V and J are TRBV12-3 or TRBV12-4 and TRBJ2-5; 9 bases line up with TRBD1. The J call may be wrong; the DNA end is better matched by TRBJ2-7. This CDR3 region has 14 residues. CDR3 in DNA: TGTGCCAGCAGTTTTGCGGACAGGGGCTACGAGCAGTACTTC. Translation: CASSFADRGYEQYF.

Regarding this clonotype: The junction shows a germline mismatch at one end, possibly a read error. The chain carries TRBV30 and TRBJ2-1, with TRBD2 matching 11 bases. Germline lookup yields CDR1 GTSNPN and CDR2 SVGIG (reference sequence). The CDR3 runs to 15 residues. The CDR3 spells CGWSRTSGPYNEQFF. The DNA of the CDR3 is TGTGGCTGGAGCCGGACTAGCGGGCCTTACAATGAGCAGTTCTTC. The full variable domain, with the rest looked up from reference TRBV30 and TRBJ2-1, is SQTIHQWPATLVQPVGSPLSLECTVEGTSNPNLYWYRQAAGRGLQLLFYSVGIGQISSEVPQNLSASRPQDRQFILSSKKLLLSDSGFYLCGWSRTSGPYNEQFFGPGTRLTVL.

The V gene is TRBV7-2, the J gene TRBJ2-3; D remains ambiguous. Trimming left V 4 bases short and J 2 bases short, with 16 bases between. Germline lookup yields CDR1 SGHTA and CDR2 FQGNSA. The CDR3 totals 16 residues. The CDR3 DNA follows: TGTGCCAGCAGCTCCCCGTCGACGGAATACACAGATACGCAGTATTTT. It is translated as CASSSPSTEYTDTQYF.

This chain connects TRBV7-2 to TRBJ1-1; the D gene is possibly TRBD1 (6 bases). Germline CDR1 SGHTA, CDR2 FQGNSA. The CDR3 covers 15 residues. The V end was cut by 1 base, the J end by 1 base, with 10 bases between. CDR3 bases: TGTGCCAGCAGCTTAGAACCAGGGGCGAACACTGAAGCTTTCTTT. It codes for CASSLEPGANTEAFF.

The CDR3 DNA is TGTGCCAGCAGCCAAGGACGGGACAGTCGATGGAGGACTGAAGCTTTCTTT. It codes for CASSQGRDSRWRTEAFF. The chain uses TRBV14 and TRBJ1-1; the match to TRBD1 covers 7 bases. This CDR3 has 17 residues. V shed 1 base and J 5 bases; nucleotides not matched to a gene: 13. Looked up from germline, CDR1 is SGHDN and CDR2 is FVKESK.

Remarks on this clonotype: Since a much larger clone is just one base distant, this may be a read error. The V gene is TRBV29-1, the J gene TRBJ1-2; possible D gene TRBD1, 5 bases. The germline gives CDR1 SQVTM, CDR2 ANQGSEA. The CDR3 covers 14 residues. CDR3 nucleotide sequence: TGCAGCGCTGAAGTCCGGGACCCGTGGTATGGCTACACCTTC. This gives the protein CSAEVRDPWYGYTF.

The chain couples TRBV5-1 to TRBJ2-5; tentative D call: TRBD2 (6 bases). The better agreement between TRBJ2-7 and the DNA end casts doubt on the J call. CDR1 SGHRS and CDR2 YFSETQ come from the germline V gene. This CDR3 contains 14 residues. As DNA, the CDR3 is TGCGCCAGCAGCGACGAGGGACTGTACTACGAGCAGTACTTC. Protein: CASSDEGLYYEQYF.